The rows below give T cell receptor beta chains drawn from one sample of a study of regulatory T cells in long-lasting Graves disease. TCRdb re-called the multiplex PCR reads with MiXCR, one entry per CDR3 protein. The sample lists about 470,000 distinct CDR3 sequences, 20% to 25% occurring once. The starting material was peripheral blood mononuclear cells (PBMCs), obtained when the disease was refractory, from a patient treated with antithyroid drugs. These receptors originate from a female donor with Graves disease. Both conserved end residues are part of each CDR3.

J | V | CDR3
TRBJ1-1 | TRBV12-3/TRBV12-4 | CASGGRVEDTEAFF
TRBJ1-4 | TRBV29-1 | CSVQGAPNEKLFF
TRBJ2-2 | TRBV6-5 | CASSYAGTGELFF
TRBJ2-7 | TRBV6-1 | CASSEEGLGVYEQYF
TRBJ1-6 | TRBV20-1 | CSARDKRRYDLNSPLHF
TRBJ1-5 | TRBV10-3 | CAIAEAGHNQPQHF
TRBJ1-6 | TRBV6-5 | CASSYSQGANNSPLHF
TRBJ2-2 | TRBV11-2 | CASSVRSKNTGELFF
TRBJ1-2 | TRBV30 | CAWFLLGAGYTF
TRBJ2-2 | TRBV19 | CASSIPSFGAAKFANTGELFF
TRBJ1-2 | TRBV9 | CASSVNPRDRRLINYGYTF
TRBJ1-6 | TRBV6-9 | CASSYSDRGKSPLHF
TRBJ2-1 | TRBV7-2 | CASSLDAGSYNEQFF
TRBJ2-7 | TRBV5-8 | CASSPPLGSSYEQYF
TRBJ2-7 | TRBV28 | CASSSPRTGGTYEQYF
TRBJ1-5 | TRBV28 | CASSHRPDQPQHF
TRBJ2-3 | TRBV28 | CASSSGQYSTDTQYF
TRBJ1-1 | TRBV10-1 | CASSGISGANTEAFF
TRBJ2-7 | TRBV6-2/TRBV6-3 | CASSDLEFLNEQYF
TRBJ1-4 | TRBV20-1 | CSAREWGTGHTTNEKLFF
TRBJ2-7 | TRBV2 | CASRTEGQTPLEQYF
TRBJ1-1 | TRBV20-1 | CSAEGGLSNTEAFF